A selection of T cell receptor beta chains follows, all from one sample in a study of cytomegalovirus exposure and HLA in healthy donors. The assay was immunoSEQ multiplex PCR, and TCRdb's table has in-frame clones only and misses some. The profile shows 150,000 to 200,000 clones, about 80% of them singletons. The material sequenced was PBMCs. The receptors stem from a man between 18 and 35 years old in good health and CMV-seropositive. The CDR3 runs from the conserved cysteine through the conserved F or W. D genes are given only for firm matches. Expanded clones are given a class, and other clones once, few, many or no size at all.

TRBJ2-7 | TRBV10-3 | . | . | CAIREQGPYEQYF | TGTGCCATCAGAGAACAGGGACCCTACGAGCAGTACTTC
TRBJ2-2 | TRBV4-3 | TRBD2 | . | CASGGLAGNTGELFF | TGCGCCAGCGGAGGGCTAGCGGGAAACACCGGGGAGCTGTTTTTT
TRBJ2-2 | TRBV7-2 | . | . | CASSFRGGKNTGELFF | TGTGCCAGCAGCTTCCGGGGCGGGAAGAACACCGGGGAGCTGTTTTTT
TRBJ2-7 | TRBV25-1 | TRBD1 | . | CASSGLGQSESYEQYF | TGTGCCAGCAGTGGCTTGGGACAGTCCGAATCCTACGAGCAGTACTTC
TRBJ1-5 | TRBV7-9 | TRBD1 | once | CASSLGTGALNQPQHF | TGTGCCAGCAGCTTAGGAACAGGGGCCCTAAATCAGCCCCAGCATTTT
TRBJ1-1 | TRBV4-3 | . | . | CASSQDLRGTEAFF | TGCGCCAGCAGCCAAGACCTCAGGGGCACTGAAGCTTTCTTT
TRBJ1-1 | TRBV6-6 | . | . | CASSYARVTEAFF | TGTGCCAGCAGTTACGCCAGGGTAACTGAAGCTTTCTTT
TRBJ1-2 | TRBV27 | TRBD1 | few | CASSLTAGGLYGYTF | TGTGCCAGCAGTTTAACGGCAGGGGGGCTCTATGGCTACACCTTC
TRBJ2-3 | TRBV7-6 | TRBD2 | . | CASSPIAGGPNTQYF | TGTGCCAGCAGCCCGATAGCGGGAGGGCCAAATACGCAGTATTTT
TRBJ2-1 | TRBV9 | . | . | CASSVVGVDNEQFF | TGTGCCAGCAGCGTAGTCGGGGTAGACAATGAGCAGTTCTTC
TRBJ2-2 | TRBV11-2 | . | . | CASSFNPDTGELFF | TGTGCCAGCAGCTTTAATCCGGACACCGGGGAGCTGTTTTTT
TRBJ2-5 | TRBV7-3 | . | . | CASSLQGRGETQYF | TGTGCCAGCAGCCTTCAAGGCAGGGGAGAGACCCAGTACTTC
TRBJ2-7 | TRBV14 | TRBD1 | once | CASSLGQRQYF | TGTGCCAGCAGCCTGGGACAGCGGCAGTACTTC